This T cell receptor beta chain was sequenced in a study of blood T cell repertoires in COVID-19 (dated by TCRdb to about 2020). Regarding the complete study: Samples from collaborators originated in the United States, Italy and Spain and spanned both the acute and convalescent phases of COVID-19. The repertoires were released in a freely available public database intended as a resource for research on the immune response to SARS-CoV-2. Where available, HLA class I and class II types were obtained from metadata supplied by the sample provider rather than from assay-based typing. The prospective study material was composed of cDNA or gDNA derived from T cells, B-cell-depleted T cells, or PBMCs. The samples were drawn from the first 160 participants of the ongoing ImmuneRACE study and from about 1,200 subjects provided by 6 global collaborators. Nearly every sample came with metadata listing a de-identified subject ID, COVID-19 status, age in years and sex. Deeply sampled blood TCRbeta repertoires from subjects exposed to, actively infected with, or recovered from COVID-19 were included in the dataset. The study at large found these results: How much clinical and demographic metadata was included differed by source and by participant, and the metadata was provided uncurated.

The junction shows trimming of 10 bases on V and 5 bases on J, plus 17 bases between the germline ends. The CDR3 holds 14 amino acids from the cysteine to the phenylalanine. Just the 42-base CDR3 DNA is kept, in frame starting at base 1. Per the germline V gene, MDHEN is the CDR1 and SYDVKM is the CDR2. Enrolling through a virtual design, the prospective study's participants ranged in age from roughly 18 to 90 years and lived across some 23 United States geographic areas. To assign participants to cohorts, the prospective study relied on clinical history that participants themselves reported in a screening survey and a study questionnaire. ImmuneRACE Cohort 3 recovered participants were defined by two consecutive negative NP/OP PCR tests, healthcare professional clearance, or symptom resolution. Each participant in the prospective study had whole blood, serum and a nasopharyngeal or oropharyngeal swab collected by mobile phlebotomists. Additional blood draws and questionnaires over an approximately two-month period could optionally be provided by prospective study participants. Blood samples from the prospective study were shipped frozen or at room temperature prior to DNA extraction.

TCRbeta CDR3 regions were amplified from genomic DNA using the immunoSEQ Assay, a bias-controlled multiplex PCR. In the original analysis: The number of nucleated cells in each sample was estimated from the amplification of reference gene primers within the assay. To quantify the absolute abundance of each unique TCRbeta CDR3 rearrangement, sequence reads were collapsed and filtered. Productive Simpson clonality was computed per sample as the square root of Simpson's diversity index over productive rearrangements. Here the immuneACCESS table is served through TCRdb, limited to in-frame sequences with V and J called. Missing clones are a known gap in these copies; in checked studies unresolved V genes cover under half, and the rest lacks a known reason. V, J and clone size are taken as reported in that table, and D and trimming were inferred from the DNA itself. Recorded for this sample are hundreds of thousands of clones; about nine tenths of them occurred a single time. About 4.6% of the sample rests with the top ten.

A note on this clone: The antigen it recognizes is unknown. Base qualities are missing; no much larger clone stands one base away.

The TCR sequence derives from a man aged 25 to 40 who had recovered from COVID-19. Sequences were obtained from PBMCs or T cells enriched from blood (not recorded which). The rearranged segments are TRBV28 and TRBJ2-2; a tentative D match to TRBD2 spans 6 bases. In nucleotides, the sequence is TGTGCCACCCCGGGGGAATCGGAAACCGGGGAGCTGTTTTTT. Its protein product is CATPGESETGELFF.